Sequencing of this TCR beta chain was carried out in a study of OX40 agonist ivuxolimab in advanced cancers. As for the study in general: The study treated patients with ivuxolimab, an agonistic anti-OX40 (CD134) antibody.

The CDR3 length is 13 residues. CDR1 is ENHRY, CDR2 SYGVKD, per germline. Losses at the gene ends were 10 bases for V and 1 base for J; bases not matched to a gene: 3. Here immunoSEQ multiplex PCR was the method, and the copy in TCRdb shows in-frame clones only, minus some. The sample records 70,000 to 85,000 clones, around 87% being singletons. The TCR was taken from an adult with an advanced solid tumor such as melanoma, head and neck, liver or kidney cancer. Here the sequenced sample was CD4+ or CD8+ T cells sorted from blood, taken in a trial of the OX40 agonist ivuxolimab. The chain combines TRBV10-3 with TRBJ1-1; TRBD1 aligns across 10 bases. The DNA for the CDR3 is TGTGCCACCGGACAGGGGGAGAACACTGAAGCTTTCTTT. Its translation is CATGQGENTEAFF.